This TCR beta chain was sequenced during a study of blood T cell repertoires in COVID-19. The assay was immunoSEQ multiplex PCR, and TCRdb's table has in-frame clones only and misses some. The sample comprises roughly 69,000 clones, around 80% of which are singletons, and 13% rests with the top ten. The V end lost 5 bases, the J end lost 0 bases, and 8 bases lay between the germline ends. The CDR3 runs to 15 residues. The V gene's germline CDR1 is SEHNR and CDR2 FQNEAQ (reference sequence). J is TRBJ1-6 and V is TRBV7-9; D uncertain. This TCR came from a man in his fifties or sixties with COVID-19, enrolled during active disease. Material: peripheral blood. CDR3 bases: TGTGCCAGCAGCGCCGGGAGCTCCTATAATTCACCCCTCCACTTT. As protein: CASSAGSSYNSPLHF.